The rows below give T cell receptor beta chains drawn from one sample of a study of read filtering for tumor transcriptome and immune sequencing. MiXCR, run by TCRdb on the reads, gives a single entry per CDR3 protein. The table records some 130,000 distinct CDR3 sequences, under 15% of them present only once. The sequencing input was a population of CD138-negative cells sorted from bone marrow. The receptor source for this set is a donor aged 40 or over with multiple myeloma. CDR3s include the opening cysteine and the closing phenylalanine or tryptophan. D genes are given only for firm matches. Some rows have no size entry. The others give once, few or many, or a class for an expanded clone.

cdr3_length j_call clone_size v_call d_call cdr3_aa cdr3_nt
16 TRBJ1-3 few TRBV7-2 TRBD1 CASSPRTGSGGNTIYF TGTGCCAGCAGCCCGAGGACAGGGTCAGGAGGAAACACCATATATTTT
14 TRBJ2-3 many TRBV4-3 TRBD2 CASSQEAGVDTQYF TGCGCCAGCAGCCAAGAAGCGGGAGTTGATACGCAGTATTTT
12 TRBJ2-7 many TRBV15 - CATSPQGYEQYF TGTGCCACCAGCCCACAGGGCTACGAGCAGTACTTC
9 TRBJ1-5 many TRBV29-1 - CSVERPQHF TGCAGCGTTGAAAGGCCCCAGCATTTT
16 TRBJ1-2 many TRBV9 - CASSVGQSSSYYGYTF TGTGCCAGCAGCGTAGGCCAGTCCTCTTCCTACTATGGCTACACCTTC
20 TRBJ2-6 many TRBV10-2 TRBD2 CASSPSMTSGRAIGANVLTF TGCGCCAGCAGTCCCTCTATGACTAGCGGGAGGGCCATTGGGGCCAACGTCCTGACTTTC
14 TRBJ1-5 - TRBV12-3/TRBV12-4 - CASSLSSGAQPQHF TGTGCCAGCAGTTTAAGTTCCGGGGCTCAGCCCCAGCATTTT
14 TRBJ1-5 - TRBV6-1 - CASSDSGGRQPQHF TGTGCCAGCAGTGATTCGGGGGGGCGGCAGCCCCAGCATTTT
16 TRBJ2-7 many TRBV5-1 TRBD1 CASSHFLRDRGDEQYF TGCGCCAGCAGCCACTTCCTACGGGACAGGGGAGACGAGCAGTACTTC
15 TRBJ2-7 - TRBV5-1 - CASSWGGTPSYEQYF TGCGCCAGCAGCTGGGGGGGGACACCCTCCTACGAGCAGTACTTC
14 TRBJ2-5 - TRBV19 - CASSTQVGSGTQYF TGTGCCAGTAGTACCCAGGTCGGGTCAGGGACCCAGTACTTC
15 TRBJ1-1 - TRBV2 - CATALDRTVNTEAFF TGTGCCACCGCACTAGACAGGACAGTGAACACTGAAGCTTTCTTT
13 TRBJ2-4 many TRBV9 - CASSAIPENIQYF TGTGCCAGCAGCGCGATCCCCGAAAACATTCAGTACTTC
13 TRBJ2-7 many TRBV20-1 - CSARGVAEREQYF TGCAGTGCTAGAGGGGTAGCTGAGCGCGAGCAGTACTTC
15 TRBJ1-1 few TRBV20-1 TRBD1 CSAREWDRGRTEAFF TGCAGTGCTAGAGAGTGGGACAGGGGGCGAACTGAAGCTTTCTTT
15 TRBJ2-5 - TRBV7-9 - CASSLEGTHQETQYF TGTGCCAGCAGCTTAGAGGGCACTCACCAAGAGACCCAGTACTTC
15 TRBJ1-2 - TRBV15 TRBD1 CATSRDQGGGYGYTF TGTGCCACCAGCAGAGATCAGGGGGGCGGCTATGGCTACACCTTC
15 TRBJ1-5 few TRBV7-6 - CASSPWGGLGQPQHF TGTGCCAGCAGCCCCTGGGGGGGACTTGGTCAGCCCCAGCATTTT
14 TRBJ2-5 many TRBV12-3/TRBV12-4 - CASSLNRVWGTQYF TGTGCCAGCAGTTTGAACAGGGTGTGGGGGACCCAGTACTTC
14 TRBJ2-7 many TRBV7-9 TRBD2 CASSSTREAHEQYF TGTGCCAGCAGCTCTACACGGGAGGCCCACGAGCAGTACTTC
16 TRBJ2-1 few TRBV19 TRBD2 CASSHTSGSVNNEQFF TGTGCCAGTAGTCACACTAGCGGGAGCGTGAACAATGAGCAGTTCTTC
12 TRBJ1-5 many TRBV15 - CATRRGNQPQHF TGTGCCACCCGACGGGGAAATCAGCCCCAGCATTTT
13 TRBJ2-7 many TRBV4-1 - CASGSGTSYEQYF TGCGCTAGCGGTTCCGGGACCTCCTACGAGCAGTACTTC
12 TRBJ2-3 many TRBV29-1 - CSVEQGLDTQYF TGCAGCGTTGAACAGGGGCTAGATACGCAGTATTTT
16 TRBJ2-4 many TRBV6-1 TRBD2 CASREIAGLAKNIQYF TGTGCCAGCAGGGAGATAGCGGGACTAGCCAAAAACATTCAGTACTTC
13 TRBJ2-2 - TRBV14 - CASSPDWTGELFF TGTGCCAGCAGCCCGGATTGGACCGGGGAGCTGTTTTTT
14 TRBJ2-7 - TRBV3-1 TRBD1 CASSSGTGPHEQYF TGTGCCAGCAGTTCCGGGACAGGTCCCCACGAGCAGTACTTC
15 TRBJ2-1 many TRBV6-2/TRBV6-3 - CASSPRFFLYNEQFF TGTGCCAGCAGTCCCCGTTTTTTCCTCTACAATGAGCAGTTCTTC
15 TRBJ2-1 many TRBV18 - CASSPPLSAYNEQFF TGTGCCAGCTCACCGCCTCTGAGCGCCTACAATGAGCAGTTCTTC
17 TRBJ2-7 many TRBV21-1 - CASSKAGDRRLSYEQYF TGTGCCAGCAGCAAAGCAGGAGACAGGAGGCTCTCCTACGAGCAGTACTTC
15 TRBJ1-2 - TRBV2 - CATGRRAVANYGYTF TGTGCCACCGGTAGAAGGGCAGTGGCCAACTATGGCTACACCTTC
16 TRBJ1-5 many TRBV12-3/TRBV12-4 TRBD1 CASSNTGTGEHQPQHF TGTGCCAGCAGCAATACCGGGACAGGGGAGCACCAGCCCCAGCATTTT
13 TRBJ1-2 many TRBV19 - CASRLNVYEGYTF TGTGCCAGTAGACTGAATGTGTACGAGGGCTACACCTTC
17 TRBJ2-1 many TRBV6-5 TRBD1 CASSPEPGQGAHNEQFF TGTGCCAGCAGTCCGGAACCGGGACAGGGTGCCCACAATGAGCAGTTCTTC
16 TRBJ2-2 - TRBV20-1 TRBD2 CSARPTSGRATGELFF TGCAGTGCTAGACCGACTAGCGGGAGGGCCACCGGGGAGCTGTTTTTT
12 TRBJ2-1 - TRBV19 - CASSHPGNEQFF TGTGCCAGTAGTCATCCGGGTAATGAGCAGTTCTTC
15 TRBJ2-1 - TRBV4-1 - CASSQVRGSHNEQFF TGCGCCAGCAGCCAAGTCAGGGGATCCCACAATGAGCAGTTCTTC
15 TRBJ1-3 few TRBV12-5 TRBD1 CASGLDRTGGNTVYF TGTGCTAGTGGACTCGATCGGACAGGTGGGAACACCGTATATTTT
11 TRBJ2-1 many TRBV10-2 - CASSGRGEQFF TGTGCCAGCAGTGGTCGGGGTGAGCAGTTCTTC
12 TRBJ1-1 many TRBV29-1 - CSVVWGNTEAFF TGCAGCGTTGTTTGGGGAAACACTGAAGCTTTCTTT
16 TRBJ1-1 many TRBV5-1 TRBD1 CASSEQTGTGGTEAFF TGCGCCAGCAGCGAACAAACCGGGACAGGGGGCACTGAAGCTTTCTTT
15 TRBJ2-1 many TRBV25-1 - CATSIGASLRYEQFF TGTGCCACCTCAATTGGGGCTAGCCTTAGGTATGAGCAGTTCTTC
16 TRBJ2-1 many TRBV10-3 - CAISEPDLTSDNEQFF TGTGCCATCAGTGAACCCGACTTGACGAGCGACAATGAGCAGTTCTTC
19 TRBJ2-1 many TRBV29-1 TRBD2 CSVRKIAGVPSSHYNEQFF TGCAGCGTTCGAAAGATAGCGGGAGTCCCTTCGTCCCATTACAATGAGCAGTTCTTC
12 TRBJ2-1 many TRBV23-1 - CASSHWENEQFF TGCGCCAGCAGTCACTGGGAAAATGAGCAGTTCTTC
12 TRBJ2-5 many TRBV7-2 - CASSLVFGTQYF TGTGCCAGCAGCTTAGTTTTTGGGACCCAGTACTTC
13 TRBJ1-1 few TRBV11-2 - CASSLVLATEAFF TGTGCCAGCAGCTTAGTTCTGGCTACTGAAGCTTTCTTT
12 TRBJ2-7 many TRBV20-1 - CSGGTGAGEQYF TGCAGTGGGGGTACGGGAGCAGGCGAGCAGTACTTC
15 TRBJ2-2 many TRBV29-1 - CSVRSRGSNTGELFF TGCAGCGTTCGCTCCAGGGGATCCAACACCGGGGAGCTGTTTTTT
16 TRBJ1-4 many TRBV7-6 - CASSPFGGATNEKLFF TGTGCCAGCAGCCCTTTCGGGGGAGCAACTAATGAAAAACTGTTTTTT
15 TRBJ2-3 many TRBV7-2 - CASSPWTVPGDTQYF TGTGCCAGCAGCCCTTGGACCGTTCCCGGGGATACGCAGTATTTT
16 TRBJ1-5 few TRBV6-1 - CASSGVGLFGNQPQHF TGTGCCAGCAGTGGGGTCGGCCTCTTTGGCAATCAGCCCCAGCATTTT
15 TRBJ2-1 many TRBV7-3 TRBD1 CASSTGQGGKDEQFF TGTGCCAGCAGCACCGGACAGGGAGGTAAAGATGAGCAGTTCTTC
13 TRBJ1-2 many TRBV6-6 - CASGQGPNYGYTF TGTGCCAGCGGGCAGGGGCCGAACTATGGCTACACCTTC
15 TRBJ1-6 many TRBV9 TRBD1 CASSVEGTGTSPLHF TGTGCCAGCAGCGTAGAGGGGACAGGGACTTCACCCCTCCACTTT